These 25 T cell receptor beta chains were all obtained from the same sample, sequenced in a study of blood T cell repertoires in COVID-19. Only in-frame clones appear in the TCRdb table, and some are missing; sequencing was by immunoSEQ multiplex PCR. The sample lists roughly 200,000 clones, roughly 84% occurring once. The sample consisted of peripheral blood. The receptors stem from an elderly woman with COVID-19, enrolled during active disease.

This clone was seen a single time. The J gene is TRBJ2-3, the V gene TRBV6-2 or TRBV6-3; 10 bases match TRBD2. Trimming cost V 2 bases and J 4 bases; bases outside gene matches: 9. Per the germline V gene, CDR1 is MNHEY and CDR2 is SVGEGT. This CDR3 comprises 17 residues. In DNA, the CDR3 is TGTGCCAGCAGTTACGCAGCGGGGGGGCAGTGGGCAGATACGCAGTATTTT. Protein: CASSYAAGGQWADTQYF.

The V call is TRBV3-1 (or the pseudogene TRBV3-2), the J call TRBJ2-3; D possibly corresponds to TRBD2 (6 bases). The CDR3 is made up of 16 amino acids. Germline CDR1 and CDR2: LGHDT and YNNKEL (reference sequence). V gave up 1 base and J gave up 6 bases, with 17 bases separating them. CDR3 amino acids: CASSQVSGGPRDTQYF. The CDR3 DNA follows: TGTGCCAGCAGCCAAGTTAGCGGCGGGCCCCGGGATACGCAGTATTTT.

The table lists this clone with a few counts. J is TRBJ1-5 and V is TRBV19, with a possible D match to TRBD1 (5 bases). V lost 4 bases and J 3 bases, leaving 13 bases between the germline ends. Germline V lookup: CDR1 LNHDA, CDR2 SQIVND (reference sequence). This CDR3 is built from 15 residues. This CDR3 is CASSTPRRANQPQHF. CDR3 DNA: TGTGCCAGTAGTACCCCCCGCAGGGCCAATCAGCCCCAGCATTTT. The full variable domain, in which reference TRBV19 and TRBJ1-5 provide the parts outside the CDR3, is DGGITQSPKYLFRKEGQNVTLSCEQNLNHDAMYWYRQDPGQGLRLIYYSQIVNDFQKGDIAEGYSVSREKKESFPLTVTSAQKNPTAFYLCASSTPRRANQPQHFGDGTRLSIL.

CDR3 DNA sequence: TGTGCCAGCAGCCAACAGGGGGCTCGCTATGGCTACACCTTC. This translates into CASSQQGARYGYTF. The chain carries TRBV3-1 (or the pseudogene TRBV3-2) and TRBJ1-2; 8 bases match TRBD1. Germline lookup yields CDR1 LGHDT and CDR2 YNNKEL (reference sequence). The junction had 3 bases not matched to a gene; V was cut back by 2 bases and J by 4 bases. CDR3 size: 14 residues.

This sequence joins TRBV19 and TRBJ2-3; 10 bases match TRBD2. Germline lookup yields CDR1 LNHDA and CDR2 SQIVND (reference sequence). The CDR3 has 15 amino acids. J gave up 5 bases and V 6 bases, and 8 bases lay outside the gene matches. CDR3 loop: CASSNSGGRRDTQYF. For the CDR3, the DNA is TGTGCCAGTAGCAATAGCGGGGGGCGAAGAGATACGCAGTATTTT.

This chain connects TRBV29-1 to TRBJ2-1; weak D call: TRBD1 (6 bases). In germline, CDR1 is SQVTM, CDR2 ANQGSEA. The CDR3 sequence is 14 residues long. V gave up 2 bases and J gave up 1 base, with 9 bases separating them. The CDR3 protein is CSVENDRSYNEQFF. The DNA for the CDR3 is TGCAGCGTTGAAAACGACAGGTCCTACAATGAGCAGTTCTTC.

The chain is built from TRBV6-2 or TRBV6-3 and TRBJ2-1, with a weak D call TRBD2 (5 bases). This CDR3 is 15 amino acids long. V was clipped by 5 bases and J by 0 bases, with 11 bases between them. Germline CDR1 and CDR2: MNHEY and SVGEGT. CDR3 in amino acids: CASSTAGVSYNEQFF. In DNA, the CDR3 is TGTGCCAGCAGTACGGCCGGGGTCTCCTACAATGAGCAGTTCTTC.

This clone is a singleton in its sample. J is TRBJ1-5 and V is TRBV5-6; D uncertain. The CDR3 covers 15 residues. CDR1 is SGHDT, CDR2 YYEEEE, per germline. The V gene lost 0 bases and the J gene lost 6 bases, with 13 bases spanning the gap. CDR3 amino acids: CASSLGEGYSQPQHF. In nucleotides, the CDR3 is TGTGCCAGCAGCTTGGGGGAGGGATACAGTCAGCCCCAGCATTTT.

This chain uses TRBV11-1 with TRBJ2-5; 8 nucleotides match TRBD1. The CDR3 spans 15 residues. V lost 6 bases, J lost 5 bases, and 11 bases stayed unmatched. CDR1 SGHAT and CDR2 FQDESV come from the germline V gene (reference sequence). CDR3 sequence reads: CASSSRDRRGETQYF. As DNA, the CDR3 is TGTGCCAGCAGTTCCCGGGACAGGAGGGGGGAGACCCAGTACTTC. The full variable domain, with the rest looked up from reference TRBV11-1 and TRBJ2-5, is EAEVAQSPRYKITEKSQAVAFWCDPISGHATLYWYRQILGQGPELLVQFQDESVVDDSQLPKDRFSAERLKGVDSTLKIQPAELGDSAMYLCASSSRDRRGETQYFGPGTRLLVL.

DNA for the CDR3: TGTGCCAGCAGCAAAGGGGGGGACGGCTTCTATGGCTACACCTTC. It translates to CASSKGGDGFYGYTF. The chain has TRBV7-9 and TRBJ1-2; D might be TRBD1 (6 bases). The CDR3 runs 15 residues. V gave up 5 bases and J gave up 4 bases, with 17 bases separating them. The germline gives CDR1 SEHNR, CDR2 FQNEAQ (reference sequence). Complete variable domain (other parts from reference TRBV7-9 and TRBJ1-2): DTGVSQNPRHKITKRGQNVTFRCDPISEHNRLYWYRQTLGQGPEFLTYFQNEAQLEKSRLLSDRFSAERPKGSFSTLEIQRTEQGDSAMYLCASSKGGDGFYGYTFGSGTRLTVV.

This chain uses TRBV7-2 with TRBJ2-1; D gene uncertain. The germline V gene encodes CDR1 SGHTA and CDR2 FQGNSA. The CDR3 consists of 14 residues. Trimming removed 1 base at V and 2 bases at J, with 6 bases between. This chain's CDR3 is CASSLVPAYNEQFF. The DNA for the CDR3 is TGTGCCAGCAGCTTAGTGCCGGCCTACAATGAGCAGTTCTTC.

This chain uses TRBV6-6 with TRBJ2-1; 9 positions agree with TRBD2. Looked up from germline, CDR1 is MNHNY and CDR2 is SVGAGI (reference sequence). Germline trimming cut 6 bases from V and 7 bases from J; bases unmatched to any gene: 10. CDR3 length: 15 residues. CDR3 amino acids: CASSLPSGGPNEQFF. Here the CDR3 DNA reads TGTGCCAGCAGCCTACCCAGCGGGGGGCCTAATGAGCAGTTCTTC.

V gene TRBV5-4 combines with J gene TRBJ2-1; weak D call: TRBD1 (5 bases). Trimming cost V 0 bases and J 1 base, with 17 bases left between them. This CDR3 region has 18 residues. CDR1 and CDR2 (germline): SGHNT, YYREEE (reference sequence). In nucleotides, the CDR3 is TGTGCCAGCAGCTTGGAAAGGGGTAATCAGATTTCCTACAATGAGCAGTTCTTC. Amino acid sequence: CASSLERGNQISYNEQFF.

This sequence joins TRBV6-5 and TRBJ2-7, with D possibly being TRBD2 (5 bases). Trimming pared 0 bases from V and 3 bases from J, leaving 6 bases between. The CDR3 sequence is 13 residues long. The germline gives CDR1 MNHEY, CDR2 SVGAGI. The CDR3 region has the DNA TGTGCCAGCAGTTACTCACGGGGCTACGAGCAGTACGTC. This gives the protein CASSYSRGYEQYV.

The J gene is TRBJ1-2, the V gene TRBV18; perhaps TRBD1 as D (5 bases). CDR1 and CDR2 from the germline V gene are KGHSH and LQKENI. The V end lost 2 bases, the J end lost 1 base, and 11 bases lay between the germline ends. The CDR3 extends over 15 amino acids. The CDR3 DNA is TGTGCCAGCTCACCAGAGGCGGGGGGTAACTATGGCTACACCTTC. Translating gives CASSPEAGGNYGYTF.

The V call is TRBV11-2, the J call TRBJ1-1; 7 positions match TRBD1. The CDR3 is 14 amino acids. Germline V CDR1 and CDR2: SGHAT, FQNNGV. The ends lost 5 bases at V and 5 bases at J; junction bases unmatched: 8. This chain's CDR3 is CASSLFQGVTEAFF. The CDR3 DNA sequence: TGTGCCAGCAGCCTATTTCAGGGGGTAACTGAAGCTTTCTTT. The full variable domain, rest sourced from reference TRBV11-2 and TRBJ1-1, is EAGVAQSPRYKIIEKRQSVAFWCNPISGHATLYWYQQILGQGPKLLIQFQNNGVVDDSQLPKDRFSAERLKGVDSTLKIQPAKLEDSAVYLCASSLFQGVTEAFFGQGTRLTVV.

This chain connects TRBV10-3 to TRBJ2-1; TRBD2 agrees at 8 bases. The CDR3 totals 16 residues. The V gene end was trimmed by 6 bases and the J gene end by 0 bases; junction bases not matched to a gene: 7. CDR1 ENHRY and CDR2 SYGVKD come from the germline V gene. Here the CDR3 DNA reads TGTGCCATCAGGGCCGAACGGGGGGGCTCCTACAATGAGCAGTTCTTC. This codes for CAIRAERGGSYNEQFF.

The chain employs TRBV30 and TRBJ1-3; no clear D. V lost 0 bases to trimming and J lost 0 bases, with 9 bases between them. Germline V gene data show CDR1 as GTSNPN and CDR2 as SVGIG (reference sequence). CDR3 length: 15 amino acids. The CDR3 bases are TGTGCCTGGAGTGTGGAGGCAGCCTCTGGAAACACCATATATTTT. Translation gives CAWSVEAASGNTIYF.

This rearrangement joins TRBV10-3 to TRBJ2-5, with 10 bases fitting TRBD2. Germline CDR1 reads ENHRY; CDR2 reads SYGVKD. CDR3 size: 18 residues. With V trimmed by 2 bases and J by 7 bases, 16 bases remained unmatched. The CDR3 spells CAISERIAGGQIQGTQYF. The CDR3 nucleotides read TGTGCCATCAGTGAGAGAATAGCGGGGGGCCAGATTCAGGGGACCCAGTACTTC.

This chain uses TRBV10-3 with TRBJ2-3; 8 bases map to TRBD2. Per the germline V gene, CDR1 is ENHRY and CDR2 is SYGVKD. V was pared by 6 bases and J by 1 base, with 15 bases of the junction left unmatched. The CDR3 spans 18 residues. CDR3 in amino acids: CAISPTLGGGGRTDTQYF. The CDR3 region has the DNA TGTGCCATCAGCCCTACTCTGGGGGGCGGGGGGCGCACAGATACGCAGTATTTT.

The chain links TRBV2 to TRBJ1-2; D is perhaps TRBD1 (6 bases). V was clipped by 1 base and J by 4 bases, with 10 bases between them. The CDR3 runs to 14 residues. CDR1 is SNHLY, CDR2 FYNNEI, per germline. The DNA of the CDR3 is TGTGCCAGCAGTGAAGGGCAGGGGCGCTATGGCTACACCTTC. Its protein is CASSEGQGRYGYTF.

The V gene is TRBV7-2, the J gene TRBJ1-5; tentative D call: TRBD1 (6 bases). The CDR3 consists of 13 residues. The V gene's germline CDR1 is SGHTA and CDR2 FQGNSA. Trimming removed 6 bases from V and 7 bases from J, with 13 bases in between. CDR3 region: CASSYSGVQPQHF. The CDR3 coding sequence is TGTGCCAGCAGTTACTCAGGGGTCCAGCCCCAGCATTTT.

CDR3 sequence: CASSPDGPGSGKNIQYF. The CDR3 nucleotides read TGCGCCAGCAGCCCGGACGGCCCGGGGTCCGGCAAAAACATTCAGTACTTC. V and J are TRBV5-1 and TRBJ2-4, with a tentative D call TRBD2 (5 bases). Looked up from germline, CDR1 is SGHRS and CDR2 is YFSETQ. V was cut by 4 bases and J by 3 bases, with 20 bases left in between. The CDR3 totals 17 residues.

V gene TRBV9 combines with J gene TRBJ1-4, with D maybe TRBD1 (6 bases). The CDR3 sequence is 18 residues long. The germline CDR1 and CDR2 sequences are SGDLS and YYNGEE. V lost 2 bases and J lost 0, with 17 bases in between. As DNA, the CDR3 is TGTGCCAGCAGCGTTACAGACAGGCGGAAGTCAACTAATGAAAAACTGTTTTTT. As protein: CASSVTDRRKSTNEKLFF.

The chain links TRBV2 to TRBJ2-2, with D unresolved. V shed 7 bases and J shed 0 bases, with 6 bases lying between them. CDR3 length equals 13 residues. The germline V gene has CDR1 SNHLY and CDR2 FYNNEI. The CDR3 loop reads CASTQPNTGELFF. The CDR3 DNA is TGTGCCAGCACACAGCCGAACACCGGGGAGCTGTTTTTT.